This T cell receptor beta chain was sequenced for a study of cytomegalovirus exposure and HLA in healthy donors. The V gene end was trimmed by 5 bases and the J gene end by 8 bases; junction bases not matched to a gene: 5. Germline V gene sequence: CDR1 SGHVS, CDR2 FNYEAQ. This CDR3 is built from 13 residues. This PCR relied on a set of 60 Vbeta primers and 13 Jbeta primers. As originally analysed: It was a later analysis that counted around 85 million unique TCR beta chains, of which roughly 11 million were shared. This table comes from immunoSEQ multiplex PCR, and its TCRdb copy is limited to in-frame clones, with some not included. That table gives V, J and clone size, and the DNA gave D and trimming. The data show 170,000 or so clones, with less than 90% seen just once and around 0.37% held by the top ten.

The chain links TRBV7-6 to TRBJ2-1, with 8 positions matching TRBD1. This sequence originates from a boy aged 2-15 years in good health and CMV-seronegative. The sequenced sample was PBMCs. The CDR3 spells CASSLTGVDEQFF. DNA for the CDR3: TGTGCCAGCAGCCTGACAGGGGTGGATGAGCAGTTCTTC.